The entry that follows covers one TCR beta chain sequence. What it binds is unknown. V lost 5 bases and J lost 6; bases outside the gene matches: 4. Germline-derived CDR1 and CDR2 are SNHLY and FYNNEI. This CDR3 has 15 residues. This entry comes from a study of cytomegalovirus exposure and HLA in healthy donors. Study results and limitations: According to the study, around 160 TCR beta chains were cytomegalovirus-associated. First-cohort TCR clusters were later found to tend to co-occur in the roughly 130 validation repertoires. Cytomegalovirus status was reportedly diagnosed by the classifier with high specificity and sensitivity.

Repertoires were generated with immunoSEQ multiplex PCR, while TCRdb's copy carries only in-frame clones and drops some. This sample yields 200,000 to 250,000 clones, of which roughly 84% are seen a single time; 2% belongs to the top ten. The sequence was collected from a woman aged 18-29 years in good health and CMV-seropositive. Sequencing was done on a sample of PBMCs. This chain connects TRBV2 to TRBJ2-1, with 13 bases matching TRBD2. CDR3 sequence reads: CASSWGLAGSNEQFF. Written as DNA, the CDR3 is TGTGCCAGCAGTTGGGGACTAGCGGGATCCAATGAGCAGTTCTTC.